In this sample, the clone carrying this T cell receptor beta chain turned up many times. Its antigen is not known. From germline, CDR1 is SGHTA and CDR2 FQGNSA. Trimming shortened V by 5 bases and J by 8 bases, and 15 bases separated the two germline ends. This CDR3 comprises 14 residues. TCRdb re-called the reads through MiXCR, storing one row per CDR3 protein. Of 150,000 to 200,000 distinct CDR3 sequences in the sample, less than 9.5% were seen once. The sample comes from a study of T cell repertoires in cytomegalovirus infection. On the study more broadly: The public TCR beta signatures pointed to both CMV infection and matching HLA type. Points from the study as a whole: Summed frequency of shared TCR beta families picked out CMV carriers who also had the relevant HLA. HLA-C-restricted CMV-specific TCR beta clonotypes were dominant in the ex vivo response.

Material: PBMCs. The V call is TRBV7-2, the J call TRBJ1-4; D unclear. This clonotype originated in a human donor in good health (CMV status not recorded). Some clones in this sample may be carry-over from other donors' samples. CDR3 in amino acids: CASSGNAVSEKLFF. DNA for the CDR3: TGTGCCAGCAGCGGGAACGCGGTGAGCGAAAAACTGTTTTTT. Drawing the rest from reference TRBV7-2 and TRBJ1-4, the complete variable domain is GAGVSQSPSNKVTEKGKDVELRCDPISGHTALYWYRQSLGQGLEFLIYFQGNSAPDKSGLPSDRFSAERTGGSVSTLTIQRTQQEDSAVYLCASSGNAVSEKLFFGSGTQLSVL.